These 9 T cell receptor beta chains originate from one sample sequenced in a study of response to subunit inactivated influenza vaccine. Each CDR3 protein is one row after TCRdb ran MiXCR on the RT-PCR reads. This table holds roughly 460,000 distinct CDR3 sequences, approximately 11% found once. Here the sequenced sample was PBMCs from blood, taken roughly 45 days after vaccination. The receptors were gathered from a man aged 50 to 60 who received an inactivated influenza vaccine.

This clonotype was observed many times. V and J are TRBV12-3 or TRBV12-4 and TRBJ2-3; D ambiguous. With 6 bases removed from V and 0 bases from J, the gap between germline ends came to 4 bases. The CDR3 has 12 amino acids. CDR3 nucleotide sequence: TGTGCCAGCAGGGGGAGCACAGATACGCAGTATTTT. Encoded protein: CASRGSTDTQYF.

This chain uses TRBV12-3 or TRBV12-4 with TRBJ1-5, with 7 positions matching TRBD1. Germline trimming cut 4 bases from V and 0 bases from J; bases unmatched to any gene: 6. There are 16 residues in the CDR3. DNA of the CDR3: TGTGCCAGCAGTTACGGGACAGCCCTTAGCAATCAGCCCCAGCATTTT. It translates to CASSYGTALSNQPQHF.

This clonotype was counted a few times. At one end, the junction sequence differs from germline, possibly due to a read error. The J gene is TRBJ2-2, the V gene TRBV12-3 or TRBV12-4; possible D gene TRBD1, 5 bases. CDR3 length: 14 amino acids. As DNA, the CDR3 is TGTGCCAGCACTTTAGACAGACACACCGGGGAGCTGTTTTTT. It is translated as CASTLDRHTGELFF.

This clonotype was counted at least ten times. V is TRBV15 and J is TRBJ2-7; no clear D gene. Germline CDR1 and CDR2: LNHNV and YYDKDF (reference sequence). Trimming pared 4 bases from V and 6 bases from J, leaving 19 bases between. The CDR3 has 15 amino acids. CDR3 residues: CATSKASIWGGEQYF. The CDR3 coding sequence is TGTGCCACCAGCAAAGCTTCCATCTGGGGTGGCGAGCAGTACTTC.

This clonotype was seen repeatedly, ten times or more. The chain couples TRBV7-6 to TRBJ1-5; no clear D gene. Trimming pared 5 bases from V and 1 base from J, leaving 9 bases between. The CDR3 has 14 amino acids. The germline V gene has CDR1 SGHVS and CDR2 FNYEAQ. The CDR3 DNA reads TGTGCCAGCAGCAGGACGGCCAGCAATCAGCCCCAGCATTTT. This encodes CASSRTASNQPQHF.

This clonotype was found a few times. This sequence joins TRBV29-1 and TRBJ2-7, with 9 bases that match TRBD1. The CDR3 runs to 12 residues. V dropped 7 bases and J dropped 6; count of bases not matched to a gene: 7. CDR1 and CDR2 from the germline V gene are SQVTM and ANQGSEA. The CDR3 reads CSARTGASEQYF. CDR3 nucleotides: TGCAGCGCCCGGACAGGGGCCTCCGAGCAGTACTTC.

The chain couples TRBV5-5 to TRBJ2-2; D possibly corresponds to TRBD1 (5 bases). Trimming left V 4 bases short and J 3 bases short, with 13 bases between. Germline assignment: CDR1 SGHKS and CDR2 YYEKEE (reference sequence). This CDR3 is 15 amino acids long. The CDR3 loop is CASSLDSSHTGELFF. Here the CDR3 DNA reads TGTGCCAGCAGCCTCGACAGTTCTCACACCGGGGAGCTGTTTTTT.

CDR3 protein: CASSLDIGLTYEQYF. CDR3 bases: TGTGCCAGCAGCTTAGATATAGGTTTAACCTACGAGCAGTACTTC. The V gene is TRBV7-6, the J gene TRBJ2-7; D remains unclear. Germline CDR1 and CDR2: SGHVS and FNYEAQ. The V end lost 1 base, the J end lost 2 bases, and 12 bases lay between the germline ends. The CDR3 has 15 amino acids.

This clonotype has ten or more counts. The chain links TRBV9 to TRBJ2-2; the match to TRBD2 covers 9 bases. Trimming cost V 4 bases and J 3 bases; bases outside gene matches: 4. The CDR3 has 15 amino acids. From germline, CDR1 is SGDLS and CDR2 YYNGEE. CDR3 bases: TGTGCCAGCAGCCTGACTAGCGGACACACCGGGGAGCTGTTTTTT. This codes for CASSLTSGHTGELFF.